This T cell receptor (beta chain) comes out of a study of T cells in Graves' hyperthyroidism and ophthalmopathy. CDR1 is PRHDT and CDR2 is FYEKMQ in the germline V gene (reference sequence). With 5 bases removed from V and 7 bases from J, the gap between germline ends came to 9 bases. CDR3 size: 11 residues. This clonotype was seen many times. Stable hyperthyroidism: no ophthalmopathy progression over 18 months of follow-up. Fresh peripheral blood, approximately 10 ml, was the source of the PBMCs. Researchers amplified the TCR beta CDR3 regions from RNA transcripts. First-round RT-PCR of the TCR CDR3 relied on the HTBI primer set. Each CDR3 protein gets one entry after TCRdb re-called the multiplex PCR reads with MiXCR. The sample gives 700,000 to 850,000 distinct CDR3 sequences, about 35% of which show up once; about a third is in the top ten.

This receptor was taken from a woman aged 40 to 50 with Graves' hyperthyroidism. The V gene is TRBV13, the J gene TRBJ2-7; D gene unclear. Sequenced sample: blood. The CDR3 coding sequence is TGTGCCAGCAGCACCGGATTTGAGCAGTACTTC. This encodes CASSTGFEQYF.